This T cell receptor (beta chain) is from a study of response to subunit inactivated influenza vaccine. Per germline, CDR1 SGHTA and CDR2 FQGNSA. The ends were cut back, 4 bases at V and 8 bases at J, with 14 bases in the middle. The CDR3 is 13 residues long. General study points: It was suggested by the authors that few new T cells are recruited by each seasonal influenza vaccination.

TCRdb re-derived calls from the RT-PCR reads in MiXCR, one entry per CDR3 protein. Altogether a few hundred thousand distinct CDR3 sequences are present, 20% to 25% being singletons, with the ten largest covering roughly 10%. In its sample, this clonotype was seen a few times. Its cognate antigen is unknown. The sequence was collected from a man between 50 and 75 years old who received an inactivated influenza vaccine. Here the sequenced sample was PBMCs from blood, taken roughly 20 months after vaccination. The chain is built from TRBV7-2 and TRBJ1-2, with D unresolved. CDR3: CASSSQVMGGYTF. As DNA, the CDR3 is TGTGCCAGCAGCTCTCAGGTGATGGGGGGCTACACCTTC.